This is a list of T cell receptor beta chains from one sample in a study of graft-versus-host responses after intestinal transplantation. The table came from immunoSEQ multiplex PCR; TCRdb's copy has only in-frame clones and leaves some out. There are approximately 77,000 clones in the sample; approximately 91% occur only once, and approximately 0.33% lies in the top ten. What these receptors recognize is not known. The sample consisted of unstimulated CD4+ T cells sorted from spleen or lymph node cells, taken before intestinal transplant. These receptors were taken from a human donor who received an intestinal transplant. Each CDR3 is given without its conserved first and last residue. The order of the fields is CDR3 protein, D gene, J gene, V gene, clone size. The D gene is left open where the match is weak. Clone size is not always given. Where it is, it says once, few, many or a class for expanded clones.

cdr3_aa: ASRPDRFSDRGRTYEQY; d_call: .; j_call: TRBJ2-7; v_call: TRBV21-1; clone_size: .
cdr3_aa: ASSFRLAGAHNEQF; d_call: TRBD2; j_call: TRBJ2-1; v_call: TRBV11-1; clone_size: .
cdr3_aa: AIKGAGRGGLPSTDTQY; d_call: TRBD2; j_call: TRBJ2-3; v_call: TRBV10-3; clone_size: .
cdr3_aa: ASSTLPRGRETQY; d_call: TRBD1; j_call: TRBJ2-5; v_call: TRBV6-5; clone_size: .
cdr3_aa: ATSRPGETQY; d_call: .; j_call: TRBJ2-5; v_call: TRBV15; clone_size: .
cdr3_aa: ASSARVTQY; d_call: .; j_call: TRBJ2-3; v_call: TRBV2; clone_size: .
cdr3_aa: ASSGSGSRDTQY; d_call: TRBD2; j_call: TRBJ2-3; v_call: TRBV9; clone_size: .
cdr3_aa: ASRPGQGAVIY; d_call: TRBD1; j_call: TRBJ1-3; v_call: TRBV6-1; clone_size: .
cdr3_aa: ASSSGEAQYNEQF; d_call: .; j_call: TRBJ2-1; v_call: TRBV5-1; clone_size: .
cdr3_aa: ASTSPRENRETQY; d_call: .; j_call: TRBJ2-5; v_call: TRBV2; clone_size: .
cdr3_aa: ASSETGGNYGYT; d_call: .; j_call: TRBJ1-2; v_call: TRBV2; clone_size: .
cdr3_aa: ASSQALLETQY; d_call: .; j_call: TRBJ2-5; v_call: TRBV4-1; clone_size: once
cdr3_aa: ASSLEAGGDTDTQY; d_call: TRBD2; j_call: TRBJ2-3; v_call: TRBV5-1; clone_size: .
cdr3_aa: ASSWPLRGGNTEAF; d_call: .; j_call: TRBJ1-1; v_call: TRBV5-1; clone_size: .
cdr3_aa: ASSYSRVTETQY; d_call: .; j_call: TRBJ2-5; v_call: TRBV6-5; clone_size: .
cdr3_aa: ATSRPNTEAF; d_call: .; j_call: TRBJ1-1; v_call: TRBV2; clone_size: .
cdr3_aa: ASSFETETEAF; d_call: .; j_call: TRBJ1-1; v_call: TRBV7-2; clone_size: .
cdr3_aa: AISQGVADSPLH; d_call: .; j_call: TRBJ1-6; v_call: TRBV10-3; clone_size: .
cdr3_aa: ASSSVAGTGSYGYT; d_call: TRBD1; j_call: TRBJ1-2; v_call: TRBV28; clone_size: .
cdr3_aa: SVDPRSTDTQY; d_call: .; j_call: TRBJ2-3; v_call: TRBV29-1; clone_size: .
cdr3_aa: ASSLSWRDTQY; d_call: .; j_call: TRBJ2-3; v_call: TRBV7-9; clone_size: .
cdr3_aa: ASSSGVVGETQY; d_call: .; j_call: TRBJ2-5; v_call: TRBV19; clone_size: .
cdr3_aa: ASSYNQGLAGSTDTQY; d_call: TRBD2; j_call: TRBJ2-3; v_call: TRBV27; clone_size: .
cdr3_aa: ASSEGGVRNQPQH; d_call: .; j_call: TRBJ1-5; v_call: TRBV2; clone_size: .
cdr3_aa: ASSSGSGYEQY; d_call: .; j_call: TRBJ2-7; v_call: TRBV28; clone_size: few
cdr3_aa: ASSAGGTVASPLH; d_call: TRBD1; j_call: TRBJ1-6; v_call: TRBV6-1; clone_size: .
cdr3_aa: ASSTGGTGGRGYT; d_call: TRBD1; j_call: TRBJ1-2; v_call: TRBV6-5; clone_size: .
cdr3_aa: ASSSSNREKLF; d_call: .; j_call: TRBJ1-4; v_call: TRBV11-3; clone_size: .
cdr3_aa: ASSLPRYFQREESTDTQY; d_call: TRBD2; j_call: TRBJ2-3; v_call: TRBV5-1; clone_size: .
cdr3_aa: ATSRSDSPNQPQH; d_call: .; j_call: TRBJ1-5; v_call: TRBV15; clone_size: .
cdr3_aa: ASSPRRGYHYEQY; d_call: .; j_call: TRBJ2-7; v_call: TRBV28; clone_size: .
cdr3_aa: ASSVGLASTYEQY; d_call: .; j_call: TRBJ2-7; v_call: TRBV9; clone_size: .
cdr3_aa: ASSRRLAQPTGELF; d_call: TRBD2; j_call: TRBJ2-2; v_call: TRBV4-2; clone_size: .
cdr3_aa: ASSRRDRGPDTQY; d_call: TRBD1; j_call: TRBJ2-3; v_call: TRBV5-6; clone_size: .
cdr3_aa: ASRARASNEKLF; d_call: .; j_call: TRBJ1-4; v_call: TRBV6-1; clone_size: .
cdr3_aa: ASSQASSGRGTQY; d_call: TRBD2; j_call: TRBJ2-3; v_call: TRBV7-3; clone_size: .
cdr3_aa: ASSLRGLTNEKLF; d_call: .; j_call: TRBJ1-4; v_call: TRBV7-6; clone_size: .